Listed below are T cell receptor beta chains from one sample, sequenced in a study of blood T cell repertoires in COVID-19. TCRdb's table, derived via immunoSEQ multiplex PCR, lists solely in-frame clones and lacks some. This sample has 96,000 or so clones, with around nine tenths found just once. Sequences were obtained from peripheral blood. These receptors were taken from a human donor with COVID-19, enrolled during active disease. The donor label of this sample is uncertain. The CDR3 runs from the conserved cysteine through the conserved F or W. A D gene is named only where the DNA matches it firmly. Clone size is given for some rows only: seen once, a few or many times, or a class if the clone is expanded.

TRBJ1-2 | TRBV12-5 | - | once | 12 | TGTGCTAGTGGTTCCTACGCCAATGGCTACACCTTC | CASGSYANGYTF
TRBJ2-1 | TRBV11-3 | - | - | 15 | TGTGCCAGCAGCTTAGCGGGGACTGCGCCCGGTGAGCAGTTCTTC | CASSLAGTAPGEQFF
TRBJ1-2 | TRBV28 | - | few | 12 | TGTGCCAGCCGGACAGCTAACTATGGCTACACCTTC | CASRTANYGYTF
TRBJ2-5 | TRBV6-2/TRBV6-3 | - | - | 15 | TGTGCCAGCAGTTACACTCCCAGCGCGCAAGAGACCCAGTACTTC | CASSYTPSAQETQYF
TRBJ1-2 | TRBV28 | TRBD1 | - | 17 | TGTGCCAGCAACTTGCCGACCTTACAGGGGGGACTTTATGGCTACACCTTC | CASNLPTLQGGLYGYTF
TRBJ2-7 | TRBV29-1 | TRBD2 | - | 15 | TGCAGCGTTTTAGTAGGGAGCGGGGGAACTACGAGCATGGACTTC | CSVLVGSGGTTSMDF
TRBJ1-2 | TRBV10-3 | - | - | 16 | TGTGCCATCAGTGGTTCTATGCAGGGGCTTAACTATGGCTACACCTTC | CAISGSMQGLNYGYTF
TRBJ2-3 | TRBV5-6 | TRBD2 | once | 16 | TGTGCCAGCAGCTTCCTCACGGGGGGGCCTAGCGATACGCAGTATTTT | CASSFLTGGPSDTQYF
TRBJ2-6 | TRBV6-4 | - | - | 14 | TGTGCCAGCAGTCCAGTCTCTGGGGCCAACGTCCTGACTTTC | CASSPVSGANVLTF
TRBJ1-2 | TRBV3-1/TRBV3-2 | TRBD1 | - | 13 | TGTGCCAGCAGCCATGGGACAGACAGGGGCTACACCTTC | CASSHGTDRGYTF
TRBJ1-1 | TRBV12-5 | - | few | 15 | TGTGCTAGTGGATATACTACCGGCAGAATAAGTGAAGCTTTCTTT | CASGYTTGRISEAFF
TRBJ1-4 | TRBV19 | TRBD1 | - | 15 | TGTGCCAGTCAGACAGGGCGAGCAACTAATGAAAAACTGTTTTTT | CASQTGRATNEKLFF
TRBJ1-6 | TRBV5-6 | - | large | 14 | TGTGCCAGCAGCTATGAGAGTGGGGGCTCACCCCTCCACTTT | CASSYESGGSPLHF
TRBJ2-5 | TRBV20-1 | TRBD2 | - | 15 | TGCAGTGCTAGTTCGTGGGAGGGCCCCCAAGAGACCCAGTACTTC | CSASSWEGPQETQYF
TRBJ2-6 | TRBV7-2 | - | - | 15 | TGTGCCAGCAGCTTGTCGCGAACTGGGGCCAACGTCCTGACTTTC | CASSLSRTGANVLTF
TRBJ1-2 | TRBV27 | TRBD1 | - | 14 | TGTGCCAGCAGCAGGGACAGTGAGGCCTATGGCTACACCTTC | CASSRDSEAYGYTF
TRBJ2-5 | TRBV25-1 | TRBD1 | - | 16 | TGTGCCAGCAGTCGCCGGGACAGGGTGGATAAAGAGACCCAGTACTTC | CASSRRDRVDKETQYF
TRBJ1-1 | TRBV5-5 | - | - | 15 | TGTGCCAGCAGCTTGTACATCCCGGGGGACACTGAAGCTTTCTTT | CASSLYIPGDTEAFF
TRBJ2-7 | TRBV7-9 | TRBD1 | - | 13 | TGTGCCACCGAGGGCAGGGGGTTCTACGAGCAGTACTTC | CATEGRGFYEQYF
TRBJ2-7 | TRBV4-1 | - | - | 16 | TGCGCCAGCAGCCAAGATCTGCTAGCCCCCTACTACGAGCAGTACTTC | CASSQDLLAPYYEQYF
TRBJ2-7 | TRBV6-4 | - | - | 14 | TGTGCCAGCAGTGACTCCCAATCCCACTACGAGCAGTACTTC | CASSDSQSHYEQYF
TRBJ1-2 | TRBV7-2 | - | - | 13 | TGTGCCAGCAGCGCGCAAGGGGTTTATGGCTACACCTTC | CASSAQGVYGYTF
TRBJ2-7 | TRBV6-6 | TRBD1 | - | 15 | TGTGCCAGCAGCCTCACCGGGACAGGGGGCGGCGAGCAGTACTTC | CASSLTGTGGGEQYF
TRBJ1-2 | TRBV18 | - | - | 14 | TGTGCCAGCTCACCGAGACAGGAGAACTATGGCTACACCTTC | CASSPRQENYGYTF
TRBJ2-2 | TRBV5-1 | - | few | 14 | TGCGCCAGCATGGGGGGGCCCTCGACCGGGGAGCTGTTTTTT | CASMGGPSTGELFF
TRBJ2-3 | TRBV7-7 | - | - | 15 | TGTGCCAGCAGCCCGACAGGTTCTAGCACAGATACGCAGTATTTT | CASSPTGSSTDTQYF
TRBJ2-3 | TRBV5-6 | TRBD2 | - | 19 | TGTGCCAGCAGCTTGTTTTCTAGCGGGAGCCAAGGGGGCACAGATACGCAGTATTTT | CASSLFSSGSQGGTDTQYF
TRBJ2-1 | TRBV5-3 | TRBD1 | - | 15 | TGTGCCAGACCGTTGGGGGACAGGGACTACAATGAGCAGTTCTTC | CARPLGDRDYNEQFF
TRBJ1-3 | TRBV5-1 | - | - | 15 | TGCGCCAGCAGCTTGGGGTCAGGGTCTGGAAACACCATATATTTT | CASSLGSGSGNTIYF
TRBJ2-7 | TRBV3-1/TRBV3-2 | - | - | 15 | TGTGCCAGCAGCCACGGTAGGAGCGGTTCCTACGAGCAGTACTTC | CASSHGRSGSYEQYF
TRBJ1-2 | TRBV7-2 | - | - | 15 | TGTGCCAGCAGCTTACGTGGCCTAGCTAACTATGGCTACACCTTC | CASSLRGLANYGYTF
TRBJ2-5 | TRBV6-1 | - | - | 14 | TGTGCCAGCAGTGAATCTCCGGGACAAGAGACCCAGTACTTC | CASSESPGQETQYF
TRBJ2-5 | TRBV3-1/TRBV3-2 | TRBD2 | - | 15 | TGTGCCAGCAGCCGCCCCCCAGCGGGGTTAGAGACCCAGTACTTC | CASSRPPAGLETQYF
TRBJ1-4 | TRBV11-1 | TRBD1 | once | 13 | TGTGCCAGCTCCGGGACAGGGGACGGAAAACTGTTTTTT | CASSGTGDGKLFF
TRBJ2-1 | TRBV2 | - | - | 15 | TGTGCCAGTACGCAGATATCGGGGACTTACAATGAGCAGTTCTTC | CASTQISGTYNEQFF
TRBJ2-6 | TRBV6-6 | - | - | 16 | TGTGCCAGCAGGGCACTACTGTTCTCTGGGGCCAACGTCCTGACTTTC | CASRALLFSGANVLTF
TRBJ1-1 | TRBV11-2 | - | - | 13 | TGTGCCAGCAGCTTAGACCATGACCCGGGGGCTTTCTTT | CASSLDHDPGAFF
TRBJ1-1 | TRBV9 | - | - | 18 | TGTGCCAGCAGCGTAGCTTGGGAGAGACAAGGTATGAACACTGAAGCTTTCTTT | CASSVAWERQGMNTEAFF
TRBJ2-5 | TRBV5-1 | TRBD2 | - | 15 | TGCGCCAGCAGCTTGGCCGGGGGGGCCCAAGAGACCCAGTACTTC | CASSLAGGAQETQYF